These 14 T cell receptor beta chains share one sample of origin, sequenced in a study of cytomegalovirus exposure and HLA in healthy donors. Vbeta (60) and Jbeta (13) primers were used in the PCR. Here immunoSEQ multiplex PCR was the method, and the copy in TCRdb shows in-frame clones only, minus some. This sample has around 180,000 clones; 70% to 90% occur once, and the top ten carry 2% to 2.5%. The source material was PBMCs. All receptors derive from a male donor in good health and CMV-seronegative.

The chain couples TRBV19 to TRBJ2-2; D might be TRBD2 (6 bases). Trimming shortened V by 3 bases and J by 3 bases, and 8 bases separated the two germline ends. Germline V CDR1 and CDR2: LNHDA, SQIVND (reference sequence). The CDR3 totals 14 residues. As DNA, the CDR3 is TGTGCCAGTAGTATGGGGGGACACACCGGGGAGCTGTTTTTT. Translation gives CASSMGGHTGELFF. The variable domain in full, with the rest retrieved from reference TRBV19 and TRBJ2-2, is DGGITQSPKYLFRKEGQNVTLSCEQNLNHDAMYWYRQDPGQGLRLIYYSQIVNDFQKGDIAEGYSVSREKKESFPLTVTSAQKNPTAFYLCASSMGGHTGELFFGEGSRLTVL.

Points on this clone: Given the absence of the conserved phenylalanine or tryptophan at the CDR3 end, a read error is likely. CDR3 DNA sequence: TGTGCCAGCACCCTGGGACAGAACACTGAAGCTTTCTCT. Translation gives CASTLGQNTEAFS. This rearrangement joins TRBV5-4 to TRBJ1-1, with a tentative D call TRBD1 (6 bases). CDR1 SGHNT and CDR2 YYREEE come from the germline V gene (reference sequence). This CDR3 is built from 13 residues. V lost 6 bases to trimming and J lost 1 base, with 10 bases between them.

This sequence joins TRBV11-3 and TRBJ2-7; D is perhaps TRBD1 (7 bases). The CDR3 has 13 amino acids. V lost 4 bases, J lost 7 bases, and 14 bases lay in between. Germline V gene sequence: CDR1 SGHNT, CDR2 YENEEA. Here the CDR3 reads CASSSGGRAEQYF. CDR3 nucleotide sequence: TGTGCCAGCAGCTCAGGGGGGCGCGCTGAGCAGTACTTC. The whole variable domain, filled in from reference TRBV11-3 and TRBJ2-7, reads EAGVVQSPRYKIIEKKQPVAFWCNPISGHNTLYWYLQNLGQGPELLIRYENEEAVDDSQLPKDRFSAERLKGVDSTLKIQPAELGDSAVYLCASSSGGRAEQYFGPGTRLTVT.

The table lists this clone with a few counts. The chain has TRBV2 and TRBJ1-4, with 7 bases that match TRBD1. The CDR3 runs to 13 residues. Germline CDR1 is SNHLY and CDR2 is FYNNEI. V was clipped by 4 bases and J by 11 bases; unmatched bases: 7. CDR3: CASSVTGEGKLFF. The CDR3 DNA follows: TGTGCCAGCAGTGTAACAGGGGAAGGCAAACTGTTTTTT.

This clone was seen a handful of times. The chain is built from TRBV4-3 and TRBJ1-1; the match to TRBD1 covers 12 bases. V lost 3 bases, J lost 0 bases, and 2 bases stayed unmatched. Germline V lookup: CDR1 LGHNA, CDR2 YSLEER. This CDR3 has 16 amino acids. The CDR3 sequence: CASSQGQGAMNTEAFF. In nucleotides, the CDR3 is TGCGCCAGCAGCCAGGGACAGGGGGCCATGAACACTGAAGCTTTCTTT.

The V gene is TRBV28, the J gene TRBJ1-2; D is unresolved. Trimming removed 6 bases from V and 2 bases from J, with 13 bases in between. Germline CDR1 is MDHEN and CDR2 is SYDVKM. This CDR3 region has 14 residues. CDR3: CASSVIARNYGYTF. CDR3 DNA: TGTGCCAGCAGCGTGATAGCGCGAAACTATGGCTACACCTTC.

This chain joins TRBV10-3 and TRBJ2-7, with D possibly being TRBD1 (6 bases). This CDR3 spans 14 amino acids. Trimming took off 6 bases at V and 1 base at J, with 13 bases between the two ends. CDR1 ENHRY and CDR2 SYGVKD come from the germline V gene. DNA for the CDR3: TGTGCCATCAGCACCCGGGACACTTCCTACGAGCAGTACTTC. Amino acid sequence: CAISTRDTSYEQYF.

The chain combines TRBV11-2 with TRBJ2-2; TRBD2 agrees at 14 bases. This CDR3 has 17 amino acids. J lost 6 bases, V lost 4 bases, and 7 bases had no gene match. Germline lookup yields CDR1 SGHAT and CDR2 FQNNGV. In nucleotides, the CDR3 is TGTGCCAGCAGCTCGAACGTGGGACTAGCGGGAGCCGGGGAGCTGTTTTTT. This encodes CASSSNVGLAGAGELFF.

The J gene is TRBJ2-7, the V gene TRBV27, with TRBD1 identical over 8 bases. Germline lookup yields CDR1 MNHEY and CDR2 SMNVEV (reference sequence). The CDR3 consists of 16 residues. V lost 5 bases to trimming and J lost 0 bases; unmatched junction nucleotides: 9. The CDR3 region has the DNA TGTGCCAGCAGTCCTCAGGGGGCGCTTAGCTCCTACGAGCAGTACTTC. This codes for CASSPQGALSSYEQYF.

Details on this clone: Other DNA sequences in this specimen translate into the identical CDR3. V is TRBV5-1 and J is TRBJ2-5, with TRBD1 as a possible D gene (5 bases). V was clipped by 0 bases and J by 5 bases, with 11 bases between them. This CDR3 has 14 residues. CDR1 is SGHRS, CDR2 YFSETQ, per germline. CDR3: CASSLGGRAETQYF. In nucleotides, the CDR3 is TGCGCCAGCAGCTTGGGAGGCAGGGCTGAGACCCAGTACTTC.

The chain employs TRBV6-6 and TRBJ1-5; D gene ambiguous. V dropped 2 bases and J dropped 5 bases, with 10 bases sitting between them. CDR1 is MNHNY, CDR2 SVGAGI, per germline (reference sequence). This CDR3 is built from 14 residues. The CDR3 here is CASSYRGYDQPQHF. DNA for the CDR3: TGTGCCAGCAGTTACCGAGGATACGATCAGCCCCAGCATTTT.

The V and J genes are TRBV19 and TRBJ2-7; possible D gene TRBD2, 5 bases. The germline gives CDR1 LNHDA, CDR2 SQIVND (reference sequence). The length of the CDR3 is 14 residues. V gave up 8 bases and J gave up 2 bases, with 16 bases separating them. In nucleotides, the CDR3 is TGTGCCAGTGGGAACGGACGGGGAGCCTACGAGCAGTACTTC. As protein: CASGNGRGAYEQYF. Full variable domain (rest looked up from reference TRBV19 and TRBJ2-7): DGGITQSPKYLFRKEGQNVTLSCEQNLNHDAMYWYRQDPGQGLRLIYYSQIVNDFQKGDIAEGYSVSREKKESFPLTVTSAQKNPTAFYLCASGNGRGAYEQYFGPGTRLTVT.

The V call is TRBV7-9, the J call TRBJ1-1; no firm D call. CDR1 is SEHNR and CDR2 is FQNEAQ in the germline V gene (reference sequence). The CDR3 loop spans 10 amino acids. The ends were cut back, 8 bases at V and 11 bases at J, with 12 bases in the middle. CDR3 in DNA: TGTGCCAGCCACGTAAGGAGGGCTTTCTTT. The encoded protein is CASHVRRAFF.

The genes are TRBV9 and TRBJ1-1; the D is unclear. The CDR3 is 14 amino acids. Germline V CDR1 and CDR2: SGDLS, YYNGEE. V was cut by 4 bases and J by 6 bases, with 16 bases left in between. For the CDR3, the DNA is TGTGCCAGCAGCCCCCTGGAATCTCGGGCTGAAGCTTTCTTT. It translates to CASSPLESRAEAFF.